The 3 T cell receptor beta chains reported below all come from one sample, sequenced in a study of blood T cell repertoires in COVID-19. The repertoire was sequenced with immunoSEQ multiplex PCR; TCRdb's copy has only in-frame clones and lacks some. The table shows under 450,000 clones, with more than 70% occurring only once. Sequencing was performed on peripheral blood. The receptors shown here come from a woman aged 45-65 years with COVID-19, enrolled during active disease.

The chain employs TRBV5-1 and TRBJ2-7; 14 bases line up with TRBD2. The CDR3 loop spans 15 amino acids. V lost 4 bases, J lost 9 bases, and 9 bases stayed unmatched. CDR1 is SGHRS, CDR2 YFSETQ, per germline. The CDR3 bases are TGCGCCAGCAGCCCAGGCCACGGGACTAGCGGGGGGCAGTACTTC. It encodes CASSPGHGTSGGQYF.

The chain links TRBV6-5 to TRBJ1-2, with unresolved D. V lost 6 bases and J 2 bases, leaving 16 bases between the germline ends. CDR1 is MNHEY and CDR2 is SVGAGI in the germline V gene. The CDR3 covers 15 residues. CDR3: CASSPLGVVNYGYTF. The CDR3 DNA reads TGTGCCAGCAGCCCACTCGGGGTCGTCAACTATGGCTACACCTTC.

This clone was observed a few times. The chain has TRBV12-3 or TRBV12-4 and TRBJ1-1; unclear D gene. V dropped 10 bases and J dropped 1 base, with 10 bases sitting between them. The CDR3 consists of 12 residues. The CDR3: CATIRGNTEAFF. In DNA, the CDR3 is TGTGCCACAATTCGGGGGAACACTGAAGCTTTCTTT.